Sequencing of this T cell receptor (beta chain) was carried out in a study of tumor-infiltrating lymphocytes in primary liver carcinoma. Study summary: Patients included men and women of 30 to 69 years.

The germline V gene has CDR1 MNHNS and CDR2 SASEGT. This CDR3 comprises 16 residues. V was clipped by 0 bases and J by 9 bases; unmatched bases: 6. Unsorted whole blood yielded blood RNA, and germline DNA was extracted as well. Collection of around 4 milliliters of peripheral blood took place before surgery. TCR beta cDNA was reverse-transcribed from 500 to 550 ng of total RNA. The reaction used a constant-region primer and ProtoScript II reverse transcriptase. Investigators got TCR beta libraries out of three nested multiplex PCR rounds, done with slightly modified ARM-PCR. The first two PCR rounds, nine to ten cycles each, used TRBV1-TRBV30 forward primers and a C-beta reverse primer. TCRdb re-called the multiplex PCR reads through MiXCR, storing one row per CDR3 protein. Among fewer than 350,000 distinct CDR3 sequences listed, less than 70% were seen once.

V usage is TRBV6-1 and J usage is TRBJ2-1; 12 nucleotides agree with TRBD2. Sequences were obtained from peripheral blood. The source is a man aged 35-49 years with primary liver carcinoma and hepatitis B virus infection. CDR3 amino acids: CASSEATSGSGLEQFF. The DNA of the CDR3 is TGTGCCAGCAGTGAAGCGACTAGCGGGAGTGGGCTTGAGCAGTTCTTC.